The rows below give T cell receptor beta chains drawn from one sample of a study of control samples from healthy donors and cancer patients. The data were produced by immunoSEQ multiplex PCR, yet TCRdb's version contains in-frame clones alone and is incomplete. The table shows about 89,000 clones, with more than 75% occurring only once. Specimen: blood. These receptors originate from a woman in her thirties or forties in good health. CDR3s include the opening cysteine and the closing phenylalanine or tryptophan. D genes are given only for firm matches. Clone sizes are given selectively: once, few, many, or a class where the clone is expanded.

J | size | V | D | CDR3 | DNA
TRBJ1-6 | NA | TRBV9 | NA | CASSVAGEYSYNSPLHF | TGTGCCAGCAGCGTAGCGGGGGAGTACTCCTATAATTCACCCCTCCACTTT
TRBJ1-5 | NA | TRBV2 | NA | CASSVDGDQPQHF | TGTGCCAGCAGTGTGGACGGAGATCAGCCCCAGCATTTT
TRBJ2-1 | NA | TRBV6-5 | NA | CASSPRGRDNEQFF | TGTGCCAGCAGCCCGAGAGGCAGGGACAATGAGCAGTTCTTC
TRBJ2-1 | NA | TRBV15 | NA | CATSRDLGGSYNEQFF | TGTGCCACCAGCAGAGATCTGGGGGGTTCCTACAATGAGCAGTTCTTC
TRBJ1-1 | NA | TRBV29-1 | NA | CSVESGFTTEAFF | TGCAGCGTTGAATCAGGGTTCACCACTGAAGCTTTCTTT
TRBJ1-3 | NA | TRBV30 | NA | CAWSRGYGGGSGNTIYF | TGTGCCTGGAGTCGGGGATATGGGGGGGGCTCTGGAAACACCATATATTTT
TRBJ2-7 | NA | TRBV10-1 | TRBD2 | CARVAGGLPLEQYF | TGCGCCAGGGTAGCGGGGGGCCTACCCCTGGAGCAGTACTTC
TRBJ2-2 | NA | TRBV7-3 | NA | CASSLLASEAGELFF | TGTGCCAGCAGCTTACTAGCTTCGGAGGCCGGGGAGCTGTTTTTT
TRBJ2-6 | NA | TRBV19 | TRBD2 | CASRGLAGDPSSGANVLTF | TGTGCCAGTCGAGGACTAGCGGGGGACCCTAGCTCTGGGGCCAACGTCCTGACTTTC
TRBJ1-1 | NA | TRBV2 | NA | CASKRVIYTEAFF | TGTGCCAGCAAACGCGTGATTTACACTGAAGCTTTCTTT
TRBJ2-1 | NA | TRBV7-2 | TRBD2 | CASSLVGGGYNEQFF | TGTGCCAGCAGCTTAGTCGGGGGGGGTTACAATGAGCAGTTCTTC
TRBJ1-3 | NA | TRBV19 | NA | CASSMTAGNTIYF | TGTGCCAGTAGTATGACAGCTGGAAACACCATATATTTT
TRBJ2-7 | NA | TRBV29-1 | NA | CSVVPGTPSYEQYF | TGCAGCGTTGTCCCCGGGACACCCTCCTACGAGCAGTACTTC
TRBJ2-1 | NA | TRBV4-2 | TRBD1 | CASSQALSGGWNEQFF | TGTGCCAGCAGCCAAGCCCTCTCAGGGGGATGGAATGAGCAGTTCTTC
TRBJ1-1 | NA | TRBV29-1 | NA | CSVEDRLISVQAFF | TGCAGCGTTGAAGATCGACTTATATCGGTGCAAGCTTTCTTT
TRBJ1-6 | NA | TRBV4-1 | TRBD1 | CASSQRTGASSYNSPLHF | TGCGCCAGCAGCCAAAGGACAGGGGCGAGCTCCTATAATTCACCCCTCCACTTT
TRBJ2-4 | NA | TRBV6-5 | NA | CASRSLASGLDIQYF | TGTGCCAGCAGATCACTAGCTTCGGGTTTGGACATTCAGTACTTC
TRBJ1-6 | once | TRBV7-9 | NA | CASSLIKAGRDNSPLHF | TGTGCCAGCAGCTTAATAAAGGCTGGTAGGGATAATTCACCCCTCCACTTT
TRBJ2-1 | NA | TRBV27 | NA | CASSPWGGPYNEQFF | TGTGCCAGCAGTCCCTGGGGGGGGCCCTACAATGAGCAGTTCTTC
TRBJ2-1 | NA | TRBV29-1 | NA | CTYRRFNEQFF | TGCACCTACCGTCGGTTCAATGAGCAGTTCTTC
TRBJ2-4 | NA | TRBV19 | NA | CASSGSGSLAKNIQYF | TGTGCCAGTAGTGGATCAGGGTCATTGGCCAAAAACATTCAGTACTTC
TRBJ2-1 | NA | TRBV6-4 | NA | CASSDSDSAGEQFF | TGTGCCAGCAGTGACTCGGACAGCGCAGGTGAGCAGTTCTTC
TRBJ2-2 | once | TRBV10-3 | TRBD2 | CAISGTGGAGELFF | TGTGCCATCAGCGGGACGGGGGGAGCCGGGGAGCTGTTTTTT
TRBJ1-3 | NA | TRBV3-1/TRBV3-2 | NA | CASSDPGDSGNTIYF | TGTGCCAGCAGCGATCCGGGGGACTCTGGAAACACCATATATTTT
TRBJ2-7 | NA | TRBV18 | TRBD1 | CASSPGTGGHEQYF | TGTGCCAGCTCACCGGGGACAGGGGGCCACGAGCAGTACTTC
TRBJ1-1 | NA | TRBV6-1 | NA | CASSEGRSEAFF | TGTGCCAGCAGTGAAGGGCGGAGTGAAGCTTTCTTT
TRBJ1-4 | NA | TRBV2 | NA | CASSGDVLEKLFF | TGTGCCAGCAGTGGGGATGTGCTCGAAAAACTGTTTTTT
TRBJ2-2 | NA | TRBV2 | TRBD1 | CASRRDRGSPGELFF | TGTGCCAGCAGGAGGGACAGGGGCTCTCCCGGGGAGCTGTTTTTT
TRBJ1-2 | many | TRBV5-6 | NA | CASSLAYGYTF | TGTGCCAGCAGCTTGGCCTATGGCTACACCTTC
TRBJ1-2 | NA | TRBV6-1 | NA | CASSETGFYGYTF | TGTGCCAGCAGTGAAACGGGGTTTTATGGCTACACCTTC
TRBJ1-3 | NA | TRBV18 | TRBD1 | CASSPTGADTIYF | TGTGCCAGCTCACCAACAGGGGCGGACACCATATATTTT
TRBJ1-5 | once | TRBV6-2/TRBV6-3 | TRBD1 | CASSPGGIGNSNQPQHF | TGTGCCAGCAGCCCAGGGGGCATCGGGAATAGCAATCAGCCCCAGCATTTT
TRBJ2-7 | NA | TRBV4-3 | NA | CASSQDLGAGSYEQYF | TGCGCCAGCAGCCAAGATCTTGGGGCGGGCTCCTACGAGCAGTACTTC
TRBJ1-6 | NA | TRBV11-1 | NA | CASSLGDRNSPLHF | TGTGCCAGCAGCTTAGGAGACAGAAATTCACCCCTCCACTTT
TRBJ2-1 | NA | TRBV6-6 | NA | CASSSGHWDNEQFF | TGTGCCAGCAGCTCCGGACACTGGGACAATGAGCAGTTCTTC
TRBJ2-3 | NA | TRBV6-2/TRBV6-3 | TRBD1 | CASSYPKGQKNTDTQYF | TGTGCCAGCAGTTACCCCAAGGGACAGAAAAACACAGATACGCAGTATTTT
TRBJ1-2 | NA | TRBV4-3 | TRBD1 | CASSQAPGTGKGYTF | TGCGCCAGCAGCCAAGCCCCTGGGACAGGGAAGGGCTACACCTTC
TRBJ1-5 | few | TRBV2 | NA | CASRGGVAEPQHF | TGTGCCAGCAGGGGGGGGGTTGCTGAACCCCAGCATTTT
TRBJ1-5 | NA | TRBV2 | NA | CASSVQGSDQPQHF | TGTGCCAGCAGTGTTCAAGGGAGCGATCAGCCCCAGCATTTT
TRBJ1-1 | NA | TRBV16 | TRBD1 | CASSQLWTGGVNTEAFF | TGTGCCAGCAGCCAACTCTGGACAGGGGGCGTAAACACTGAAGCTTTCTTT
TRBJ1-3 | NA | TRBV18 | NA | CASSPLGGRGNTIYF | TGTGCCAGCTCACCACTCGGGGGGCGCGGAAACACCATATATTTT
TRBJ1-6 | NA | TRBV27 | TRBD1 | CASIQGDSPSSYNSPLHF | TGTGCCAGCATACAGGGGGACTCCCCGAGCTCCTATAATTCACCCCTCCACTTT
TRBJ1-5 | NA | TRBV6-2/TRBV6-3 | TRBD1 | CASSRPGQGGGRQPQHF | TGTGCCAGCAGTCGTCCGGGACAGGGGGGTGGGCGTCAGCCCCAGCATTTT
TRBJ1-2 | NA | TRBV6-5 | TRBD1 | CASSYERGQGGYTF | TGTGCCAGCAGTTATGAAAGGGGGCAAGGTGGCTACACCTTC
TRBJ2-3 | NA | TRBV27 | TRBD1 | CASSWGQGSDTQYF | TGTGCCAGCAGTTGGGGACAGGGGTCAGATACGCAGTATTTT
TRBJ1-5 | NA | TRBV7-2 | NA | CASSLAAGLSNQPQHF | TGTGCCAGCAGCTTAGCGGCGGGATTGAGCAATCAGCCCCAGCATTTT
TRBJ1-1 | NA | TRBV21-1 | NA | CASSKQTSGKTEAFF | TGTGCCAGCAGCAAACAAACCTCAGGGAAAACTGAAGCTTTCTTT
TRBJ2-5 | NA | TRBV5-4 | NA | CASSLDTSQETQYF | TGTGCCAGCAGCTTGGACACCTCCCAGGAGACCCAGTACTTC
TRBJ1-2 | NA | TRBV14 | TRBD1 | CASSQGRGRGYTF | TGTGCCAGCAGCCAAGGGAGGGGGCGCGGCTACACCTTC
TRBJ1-4 | NA | TRBV2 | NA | CASSQQDSFNEKLFF | TGTGCCAGCAGCCAACAGGACAGCTTTAATGAAAAACTGTTTTTT
TRBJ1-1 | NA | TRBV5-5 | NA | CASSLVGRTGTEAFF | TGTGCCAGCAGCTTGGTTGGTCGAACGGGGACTGAAGCTTTCTTT
TRBJ1-4 | once | TRBV7-9 | NA | CASSFFGATNEKLFF | TGTGCCAGCAGCTTTTTTGGGGCAACTAATGAAAAACTGTTTTTT
TRBJ2-1 | NA | TRBV7-3 | NA | CASSFGVGDNEQFF | TGTGCCAGCAGCTTCGGAGTTGGTGACAATGAGCAGTTCTTC
TRBJ2-7 | NA | TRBV3-1/TRBV3-2 | NA | CASSHIYEQYF | TGTGCCAGCAGCCATATCTACGAGCAGTACTTC
TRBJ1-2 | NA | TRBV7-9 | NA | CASSLLVWNGYTF | TGTGCCAGCAGCTTACTCGTTTGGAATGGCTACACCTTC
TRBJ2-1 | NA | TRBV7-2 | TRBD2 | CASSAGGAYNEQFF | TGTGCCAGCAGTGCGGGGGGAGCTTACAATGAGCAGTTCTTC
TRBJ1-1 | NA | TRBV6-5 | NA | CASSFGLGIGNTEAFF | TGTGCCAGCAGTTTTGGGTTGGGGATAGGTAACACTGAAGCTTTCTTT
TRBJ1-1 | NA | TRBV7-8 | NA | CASSYYRPPPKMDTEAFF | TGTGCCAGCAGCTACTACCGTCCCCCTCCGAAGATGGACACTGAAGCTTTCTTT
TRBJ2-3 | NA | TRBV29-1 | TRBD2 | CSAKGLAGRSTDTQYF | TGCAGCGCGAAGGGACTAGCGGGGCGGAGCACAGATACGCAGTATTTT
TRBJ1-3 | few | TRBV3-1/TRBV3-2 | NA | CASSPSMDTIYF | TGTGCCAGCAGCCCCTCCATGGACACCATATATTTT